The present T cell receptor (beta chain) was sequenced within a study of PD-L1 blockade in urothelial cancer. As for the study in general: Blood analysis occurred 3 weeks (second dose) and 6 weeks after treatment start. Findings and limits, study-wide: Lower than median blood TCR clonality before treatment predicted better survival.

Profiled with immunoSEQ multiplex PCR; TCRdb holds only in-frame clones, not every one. This repertoire shows about 82,000 clones, 82% found once; its top ten account for more than 8%. V lost 6 bases, J lost 1 base, and 10 bases lay in between. The CDR3 length is 15 residues. CDR1 SNHLY and CDR2 FYNNEI come from the germline V gene. A remark on this clone: What it recognizes is unknown.

The sample here was PBMCs, taken around atezolizumab (anti-PD-L1) treatment. The sequence came from a man aged 70-80 years with urothelial cancer. The J gene is TRBJ2-6, the V gene TRBV2; D may be TRBD1 (5 bases). The CDR3 DNA reads TGTGCCAGCAGGGCGACAGAGTCTGGGGCCAACGTCCTGACTTTC. It specifies CASRATESGANVLTF. Using reference TRBV2 and TRBJ2-6 for the parts outside the CDR3, the full variable domain is EPEVTQTPSHQVTQMGQEVILRCVPISNHLYFYWYRQILGQKVEFLVSFYNNEISEKSEIFDDQFSVERPDGSNFTLKIRSTKLEDSAMYFCASRATESGANVLTFGAGSRLTVL.